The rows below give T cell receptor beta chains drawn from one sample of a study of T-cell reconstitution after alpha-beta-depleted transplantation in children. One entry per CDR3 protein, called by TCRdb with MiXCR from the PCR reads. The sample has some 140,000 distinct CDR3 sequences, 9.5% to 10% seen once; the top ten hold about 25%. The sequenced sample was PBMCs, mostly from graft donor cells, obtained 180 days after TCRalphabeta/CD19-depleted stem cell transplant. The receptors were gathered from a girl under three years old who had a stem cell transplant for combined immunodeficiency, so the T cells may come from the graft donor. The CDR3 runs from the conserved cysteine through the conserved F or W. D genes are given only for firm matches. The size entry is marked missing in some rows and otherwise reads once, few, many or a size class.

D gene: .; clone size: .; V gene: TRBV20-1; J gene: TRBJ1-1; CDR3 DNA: TGCAGTGCTAGTCGCCCAGGCGTTATGAACACTGAAGCTTTCTTT; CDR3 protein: CSASRPGVMNTEAFF
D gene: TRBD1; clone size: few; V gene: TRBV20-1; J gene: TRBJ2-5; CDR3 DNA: TGCAGTGCTCGGACGACAGGGGGCTATTGGTACCAAGAGACCCAGTACTTC; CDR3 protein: CSARTTGGYWYQETQYF
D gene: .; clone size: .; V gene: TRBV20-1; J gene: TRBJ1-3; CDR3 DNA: TGCAGTGCTAGAGGGGCGCTCGGCAGCGGCTCTGGAAACACCATATATTTT; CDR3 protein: CSARGALGSGSGNTIYF
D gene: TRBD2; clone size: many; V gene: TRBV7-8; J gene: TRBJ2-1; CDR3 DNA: TGTGCCAGCAGCCCGACTAGCGGGAGATCTGAGCAGTTCTTC; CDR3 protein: CASSPTSGRSEQFF
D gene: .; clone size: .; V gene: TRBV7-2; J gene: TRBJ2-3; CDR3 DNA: TGTGCCAGCAGCTTCCCGCCCGGCAGGGATACGCAGTATTTT; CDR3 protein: CASSFPPGRDTQYF
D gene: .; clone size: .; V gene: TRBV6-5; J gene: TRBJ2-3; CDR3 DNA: TGTGCCAGCAGTTACGGGGTCTGGCCAACCGATACGCAGTATTTT; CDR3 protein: CASSYGVWPTDTQYF
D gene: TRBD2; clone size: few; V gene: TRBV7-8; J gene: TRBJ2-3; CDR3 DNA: TGTGCCAGCAGGACCAGGGGGCCTAGGCTAGCGGGAGCCACAGATACGCAGTATTTT; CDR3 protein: CASRTRGPRLAGATDTQYF
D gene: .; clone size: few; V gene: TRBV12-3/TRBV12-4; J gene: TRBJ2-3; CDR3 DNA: TGTGCCAGCAGTTTGGACAGAAGAAGTACAGATACGCAGTATTTT; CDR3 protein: CASSLDRRSTDTQYF
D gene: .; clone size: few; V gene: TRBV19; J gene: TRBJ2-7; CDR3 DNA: TGTGCCAGTAGTATCTCGACAGGTTTCTACGAGCAGTACTTC; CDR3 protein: CASSISTGFYEQYF
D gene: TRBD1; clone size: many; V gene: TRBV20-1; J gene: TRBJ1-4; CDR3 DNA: TGCAGTGCTAGAGGGACAGGTGGCGAAAAACTGTTTTTT; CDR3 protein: CSARGTGGEKLFF
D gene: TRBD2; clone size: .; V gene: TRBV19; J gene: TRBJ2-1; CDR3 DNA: TGTGCCAGTTGGACTAGCGGGAGAAGTGAGCAGTTCTTC; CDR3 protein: CASWTSGRSEQFF
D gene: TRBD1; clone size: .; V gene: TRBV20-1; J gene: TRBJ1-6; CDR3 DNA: TGCAGTGCTGGGACAGGGGGCTATTCACCCCTCCACTTT; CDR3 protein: CSAGTGGYSPLHF
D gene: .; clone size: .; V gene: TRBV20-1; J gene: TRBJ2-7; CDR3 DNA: TGCAGTGCTAGATCCCAGCTTCATCCCTACGAGCAGTACTTC; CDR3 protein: CSARSQLHPYEQYF
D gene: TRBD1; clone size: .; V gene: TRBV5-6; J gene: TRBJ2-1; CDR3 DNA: TGTGCCAGCAGACCTAACAGGGGCTATCGATCCTACAATGAGCAGTTCTTC; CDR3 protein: CASRPNRGYRSYNEQFF
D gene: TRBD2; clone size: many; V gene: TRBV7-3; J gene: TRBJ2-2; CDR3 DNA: TGTGCCAGCAGCGCGGGACTAGCGGGGGGCCGCGGCGGGGAGCTGTTTTTT; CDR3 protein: CASSAGLAGGRGGELFF
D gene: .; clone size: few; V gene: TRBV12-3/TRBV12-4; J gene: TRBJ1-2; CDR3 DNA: TGTGCCAGCAGGTCCTTCTATGGCTACACCTTC; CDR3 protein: CASRSFYGYTF
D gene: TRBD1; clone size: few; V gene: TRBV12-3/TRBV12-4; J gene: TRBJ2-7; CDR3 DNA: TGTGCCAGCAGTTCACCGGGACAGGGGAGCAACGAGCAGTACTTC; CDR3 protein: CASSSPGQGSNEQYF
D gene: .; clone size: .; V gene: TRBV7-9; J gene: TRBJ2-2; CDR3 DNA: TGTGCCAGCAGCCCCGTACGAACCGGGGAGCTGTTTTTT; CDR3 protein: CASSPVRTGELFF
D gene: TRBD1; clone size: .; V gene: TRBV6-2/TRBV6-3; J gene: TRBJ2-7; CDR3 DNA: TGTGCCAGCAACCCCGACAGGGAACGTTACGAGCAGTACTTC; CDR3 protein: CASNPDRERYEQYF
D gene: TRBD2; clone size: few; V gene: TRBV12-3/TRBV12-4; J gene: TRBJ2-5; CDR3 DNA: TGTGCCAGCAGCCCTAGCGGGGGGGAACAAGAGACCCAGTACTTC; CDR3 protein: CASSPSGGEQETQYF
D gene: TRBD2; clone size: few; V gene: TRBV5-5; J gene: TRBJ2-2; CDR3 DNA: TGTGCCAGCAGCCGGACTAGCGAGAACACCGGGGAGCTGTTTTTT; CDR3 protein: CASSRTSENTGELFF
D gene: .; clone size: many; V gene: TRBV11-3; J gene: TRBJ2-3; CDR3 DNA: TGTGCCAGCAGCTTAGCCCCGGACAGGCAGTATTTT; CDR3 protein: CASSLAPDRQYF
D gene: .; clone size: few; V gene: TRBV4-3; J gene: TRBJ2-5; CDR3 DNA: TGCGCCAGCAGCCAAGACCAGACCCTCCAAGAGACCCAGTACTTC; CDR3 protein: CASSQDQTLQETQYF
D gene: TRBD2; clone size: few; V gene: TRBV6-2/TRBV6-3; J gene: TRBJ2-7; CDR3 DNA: TGTGCCAGCAGTTCCTTAGCGGGGAGTTACGAGCAGTACTTC; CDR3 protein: CASSSLAGSYEQYF
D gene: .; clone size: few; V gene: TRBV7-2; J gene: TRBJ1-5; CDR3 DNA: TGTGCCAGCAGCTTCCAGGGTCTCGAGGGACCCCAGCATTTT; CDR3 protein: CASSFQGLEGPQHF
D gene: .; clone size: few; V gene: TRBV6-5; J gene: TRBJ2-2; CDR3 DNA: TGTGCCAGCAGTTACCTCACCGGGGAGCTGTTTTTT; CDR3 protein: CASSYLTGELFF
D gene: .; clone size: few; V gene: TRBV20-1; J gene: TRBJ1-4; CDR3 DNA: TGCAGTGCTAGTCAAGGGACTAATGAAAAACTGTTTTTT; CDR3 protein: CSASQGTNEKLFF